These 16 T cell receptor beta chains came from one sample sequenced in a study of shared clonotypes between healthy human individuals. Sequenced by immunoSEQ multiplex PCR; TCRdb stores in-frame clones only, minus some. The repertoire holds 170,000 or so clones, 60% to 75% seen once, with about 10% in the top ten. What was sequenced was memory CD4+ T cells sorted from blood. Subset in this sample: CD45RA-negative fraction. The source is a man under 40 in good health.

This sequence joins TRBV29-1 and TRBJ2-1; D gene unclear. Germline V gene data show CDR1 as SQVTM and CDR2 as ANQGSEA. Trimming stripped 7 bases from V and 4 bases from J, with 11 bases between. This CDR3 has 12 residues. CDR3 residues: CSGWTEYNEQFF. CDR3 nucleotides: TGCAGCGGATGGACGGAGTACAATGAGCAGTTCTTC.

This clone came up a few times. This chain connects TRBV2 to TRBJ2-7, with D perhaps matching TRBD1 (5 bases). CDR1 and CDR2 (germline): SNHLY, FYNNEI. V lost 2 bases to trimming and J lost 0 bases, with 11 bases between them. The CDR3 consists of 15 residues. CDR3 residues: CASSELRVLSYEQYF. The CDR3 nucleotides read TGTGCCAGCAGTGAACTCAGGGTCCTCTCCTACGAGCAGTACTTC.

This clone has only a few counts. The chain employs TRBV2 and TRBJ1-2, with unresolved D. Germline values: CDR1 SNHLY, CDR2 FYNNEI. The CDR3 is 15 residues long. The ends were cut back, 5 bases at V and 4 bases at J, with 17 bases in the middle. CDR3: CASSPPLTDGYGYTF. The CDR3 DNA reads as TGTGCCAGCAGTCCTCCCTTGACGGACGGCTATGGCTACACCTTC. The full variable domain, rest sourced from reference TRBV2 and TRBJ1-2, is EPEVTQTPSHQVTQMGQEVILRCVPISNHLYFYWYRQILGQKVEFLVSFYNNEISEKSEIFDDQFSVERPDGSNFTLKIRSTKLEDSAMYFCASSPPLTDGYGYTFGSGTRLTVV.

This chain connects TRBV7-3 to TRBJ2-4; D gene uncertain. V lost 1 base and J lost 8, with 12 bases in between. The germline V gene encodes CDR1 SGHTA and CDR2 FQGTGA. The CDR3 is 14 residues long. The CDR3 nucleotides are TGTGCCAGCAGCTTAAAAGGGCGCGAGGACATTCAGTACTTC. Protein: CASSLKGREDIQYF.

The chain recombines TRBV15 with TRBJ2-1; 9 bases are a match to TRBD2. The length of the CDR3 is 17 residues. Germline trimming cut 0 bases from V and 3 bases from J; bases unmatched to any gene: 6. Germline values: CDR1 LNHNV, CDR2 YYDKDF (reference sequence). The CDR3 sequence is CATSRESSGRGYNEQFF. The CDR3 DNA sequence: TGTGCCACCAGCAGAGAGAGTAGCGGGAGAGGCTACAATGAGCAGTTCTTC.

The V and J genes are TRBV14 and TRBJ2-3; the match to TRBD2 covers 11 bases. The CDR3 loop spans 14 amino acids. Trimming removed 10 bases from V and 3 bases from J; junction bases left unmatched: 6. The germline V gene has CDR1 SGHDN and CDR2 FVKESK. CDR3 loop: CATARTSGTDTQYF. The CDR3 DNA is TGTGCCACCGCACGGACTAGCGGGACAGATACGCAGTATTTT.

The chain combines TRBV5-1 with TRBJ2-7, with a possible D match to TRBD2 (6 bases). Germline CDR1 SGHRS, CDR2 YFSETQ. This CDR3 region has 14 residues. The ends were cut back, 4 bases at V and 1 base at J, with 12 bases in the middle. As DNA, the CDR3 is TGCGCCAGCAGCCCCTCCGGGACTTCCTACGAGCAGTACTTC. It specifies CASSPSGTSYEQYF.

This chain joins TRBV10-2 and TRBJ1-4; 7 bases align to TRBD1. V gave up 2 bases and J gave up 7 bases; unmatched junction bases: 7. CDR1 is WSHSY, CDR2 SAAADI, per germline. The CDR3 contains 15 residues. The CDR3 region is CASSERQGSGEKLFF. As DNA, the CDR3 is TGCGCCAGCAGTGAGCGACAGGGAAGTGGTGAAAAACTGTTTTTT.

The chain carries TRBV7-3 and TRBJ2-7; D gene uncertain. Germline values: CDR1 SGHTA, CDR2 FQGTGA. The V end was cut by 2 bases, the J end by 5 bases, with 10 bases between. This CDR3 comprises 13 residues. The CDR3 reads CASSLLVSDEQYF. The CDR3 DNA follows: TGTGCCAGCAGCTTACTGGTTTCGGACGAGCAGTACTTC.

This clone was counted between two and nine times. The chain carries TRBV7-9 and TRBJ2-1, with TRBD1 matching over 9 bases. V gave up 7 bases and J gave up 7 bases; unmatched junction bases: 11. There are 15 residues in the CDR3. The V gene's germline CDR1 is SEHNR and CDR2 FQNEAQ (reference sequence). The CDR3 DNA sequence: TGTGCCAGCACCGCCGGGACAGGGATTTTTAATGAGCAGTTCTTC. Residues: CASTAGTGIFNEQFF. The full variable domain, in which reference TRBV7-9 and TRBJ2-1 provide the parts outside the CDR3, is DTGVSQNPRHKITKRGQNVTFRCDPISEHNRLYWYRQTLGQGPEFLTYFQNEAQLEKSRLLSDRFSAERPKGSFSTLEIQRTEQGDSAMYLCASTAGTGIFNEQFFGPGTRLTVL.

The gene calls are TRBV5-4 and TRBJ2-7; 8 bases fit TRBD2. This CDR3 region has 14 residues. Germline CDR1 is SGHNT and CDR2 is YYREEE (reference sequence). V dropped 0 bases and J dropped 5; count of bases not matched to a gene: 4. The CDR3 region is CASSLGVAGNEQYF. The CDR3 bases are TGTGCCAGCAGCTTGGGAGTAGCGGGAAACGAGCAGTACTTC.

This clone has a handful of counts. A junction boundary mismatches the germline segment, possibly from a read error. Additional DNA sequences in this sample encode the identical CDR3. The chain has TRBV7-7 and TRBJ2-5; 8 bases agree with TRBD1. Germline CDR1 reads SSHAT; CDR2 reads FNYEAQ (reference sequence). The CDR3 covers 15 residues. The CDR3 spells CASSTGQGTQETQYF. The CDR3 region has the DNA TGTGCTAGCAGCACCGGACAGGGTACTCAAGAGACCCAGTACTTC.

This sequence joins TRBV15 and TRBJ2-5; D tentatively fits TRBD1 or TRBD2 (5 bases each). Germline lookup yields CDR1 LNHNV and CDR2 YYDKDF (reference sequence). The CDR3 runs to 13 residues. The V end lost 1 base, the J end lost 5 bases, and 8 bases lay between the germline ends. This CDR3 is CATSRVGRETQYF. The CDR3 nucleotides read TGTGCCACCAGCAGAGTGGGACGTGAGACCCAGTACTTC.

V usage is TRBV5-1 and J usage is TRBJ2-5, with TRBD2 matching 13 bases. Germline CDR1 reads SGHRS; CDR2 reads YFSETQ. This CDR3 is 16 amino acids long. The ends lost 4 bases at V and 1 base at J; junction bases unmatched: 4. The CDR3 region has the DNA TGCGCCAGCAGCCCCGGGACTAGCGGGGTCCAAGAGACCCAGTACTTC. Translated, it gives CASSPGTSGVQETQYF.

This sequence joins TRBV11-3 and TRBJ2-1, with 8 nucleotides matching TRBD2. J lost 11 bases, V lost 2 bases, and 5 bases had no gene match. CDR3 length: 13 residues. Germline V gene data show CDR1 as SGHNT and CDR2 as YENEEA. The CDR3 sequence: CASSLLREGKQFF. The CDR3 region has the DNA TGTGCCAGCAGCTTACTTCGGGAGGGTAAGCAGTTCTTC.

The rearrangement links TRBV2 to TRBJ2-2, with D perhaps matching TRBD1 (6 bases). The V gene lost 5 bases and the J gene lost 7 bases, with 14 bases spanning the gap. This CDR3 is 14 amino acids long. Germline V gene data show CDR1 as SNHLY and CDR2 as FYNNEI. The DNA of the CDR3 is TGTGCCAGCAGTAGTGAACAGGGTAGCGGGGAGCTGTTTTTT. It codes for CASSSEQGSGELFF.